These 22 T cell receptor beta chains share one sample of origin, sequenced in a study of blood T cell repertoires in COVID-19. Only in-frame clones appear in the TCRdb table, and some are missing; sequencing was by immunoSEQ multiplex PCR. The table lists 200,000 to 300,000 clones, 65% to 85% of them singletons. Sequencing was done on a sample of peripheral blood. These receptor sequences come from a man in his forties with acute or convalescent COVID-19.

The CDR3 DNA reads as TGTGCCAGCAGCTTGGTGGGACAGGGTCATCAGCCCCAGCATTTT. This encodes CASSLVGQGHQPQHF. This chain uses TRBV5-6 with TRBJ1-5, with 9 bases aligning to TRBD1. Germline CDR1 SGHDT, CDR2 YYEEEE. The CDR3 sequence is 15 residues long. Germline trimming cut 0 bases from V and 5 bases from J; bases unmatched to any gene: 3.

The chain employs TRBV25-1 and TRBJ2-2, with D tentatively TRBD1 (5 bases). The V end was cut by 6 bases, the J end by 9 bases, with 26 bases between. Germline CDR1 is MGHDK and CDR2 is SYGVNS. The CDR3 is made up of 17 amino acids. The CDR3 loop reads CASSPRTLSLGSWELFF. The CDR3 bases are TGTGCCAGCAGCCCTCGGACACTCTCTTTGGGCAGCTGGGAGCTGTTTTTT. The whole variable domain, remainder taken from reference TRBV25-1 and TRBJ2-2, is EADIYQTPRYLVIGTGKKITLECSQTMGHDKMYWYQQDPGMELHLIHYSYGVNSTEKGDLSSESTVSRIRTEHFPLTLESARPSHTSQYLCASSPRTLSLGSWELFFGEGSRLTVL.

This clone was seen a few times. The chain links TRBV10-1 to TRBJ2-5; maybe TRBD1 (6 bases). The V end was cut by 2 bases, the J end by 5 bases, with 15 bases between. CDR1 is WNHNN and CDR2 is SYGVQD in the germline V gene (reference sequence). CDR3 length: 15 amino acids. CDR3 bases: TGCGCCAGCAGTGAGATCCACAGGGTGGGGGAGACCCAGTACTTC. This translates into CASSEIHRVGETQYF.

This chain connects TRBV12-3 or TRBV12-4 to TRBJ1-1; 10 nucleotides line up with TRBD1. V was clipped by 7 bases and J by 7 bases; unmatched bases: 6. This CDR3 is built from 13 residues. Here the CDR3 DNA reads TGTGCCAGCACTACGGACAGGGGGGTTGAAGCTTTCTTT. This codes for CASTTDRGVEAFF.

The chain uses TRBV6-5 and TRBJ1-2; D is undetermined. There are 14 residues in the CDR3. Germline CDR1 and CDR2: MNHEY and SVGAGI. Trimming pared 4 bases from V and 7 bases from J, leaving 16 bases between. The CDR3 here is CASSFEGGLVGYTF. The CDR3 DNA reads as TGTGCCAGCAGTTTCGAAGGCGGGTTAGTTGGCTACACCTTC.

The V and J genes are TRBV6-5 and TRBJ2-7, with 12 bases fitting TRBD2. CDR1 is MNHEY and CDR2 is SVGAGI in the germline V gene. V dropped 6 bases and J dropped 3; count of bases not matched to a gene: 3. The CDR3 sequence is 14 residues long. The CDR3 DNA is TGTGCCAGCAGAAGACTAGCGGGAGACTACGAGCAGTACTTC. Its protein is CASRRLAGDYEQYF.

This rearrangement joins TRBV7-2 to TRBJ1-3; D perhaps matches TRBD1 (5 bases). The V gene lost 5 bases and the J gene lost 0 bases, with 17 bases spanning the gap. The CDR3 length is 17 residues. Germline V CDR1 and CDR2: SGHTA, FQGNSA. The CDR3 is CASSPSPGGSSGNTIYF. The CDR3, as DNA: TGTGCCAGCAGCCCATCGCCCGGGGGGAGCTCTGGAAACACCATATATTTT.

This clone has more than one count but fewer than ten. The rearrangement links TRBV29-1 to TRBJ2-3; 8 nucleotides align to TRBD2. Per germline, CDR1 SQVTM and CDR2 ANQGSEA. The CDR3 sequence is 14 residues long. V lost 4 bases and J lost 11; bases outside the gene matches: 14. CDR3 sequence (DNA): TGCAGCGTTGGGAGGGACGGGAGGGCCTTGGGGCAGTATTTT. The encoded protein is CSVGRDGRALGQYF.

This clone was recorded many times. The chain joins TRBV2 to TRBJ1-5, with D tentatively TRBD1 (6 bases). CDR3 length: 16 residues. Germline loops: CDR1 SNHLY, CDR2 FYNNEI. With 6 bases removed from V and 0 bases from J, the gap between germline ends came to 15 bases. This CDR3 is CASRGWDTDSNQPQHF. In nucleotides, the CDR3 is TGTGCCAGCAGGGGTTGGGACACGGATAGCAATCAGCCCCAGCATTTT.

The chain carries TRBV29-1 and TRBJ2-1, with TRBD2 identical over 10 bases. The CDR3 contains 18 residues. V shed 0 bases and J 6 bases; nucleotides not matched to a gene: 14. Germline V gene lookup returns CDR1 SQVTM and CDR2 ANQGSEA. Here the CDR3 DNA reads TGCAGCGTTGAAGAAGTGTTTTTCCAGCGGGAGGGCGGCAATGAGCAGTTCTTC. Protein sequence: CSVEEVFFQREGGNEQFF.

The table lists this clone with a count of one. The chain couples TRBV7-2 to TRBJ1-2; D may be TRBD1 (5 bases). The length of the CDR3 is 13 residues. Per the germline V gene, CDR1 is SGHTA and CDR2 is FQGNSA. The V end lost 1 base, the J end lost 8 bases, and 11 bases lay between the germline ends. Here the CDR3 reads CASSLVSGGGYTF. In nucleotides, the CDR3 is TGTGCCAGCAGCTTAGTATCCGGGGGGGGCTACACCTTC.

The CDR3 DNA reads as TGTGCCAGCAGCTTCCTGACAGGGGGCGGAGAGGAAGCTTTCTTT. It encodes CASSFLTGGGEEAFF. The chain couples TRBV5-6 to TRBJ1-1; 10 bases are shared with TRBD1. Per the germline V gene, CDR1 is SGHDT and CDR2 is YYEEEE. Trimming cost V 2 bases and J 8 bases; bases outside gene matches: 9. This CDR3 is built from 15 residues.

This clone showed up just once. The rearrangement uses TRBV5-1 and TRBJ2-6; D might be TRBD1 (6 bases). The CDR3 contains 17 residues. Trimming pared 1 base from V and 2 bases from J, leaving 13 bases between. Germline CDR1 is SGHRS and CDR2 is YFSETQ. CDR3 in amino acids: CASSLQGTSAGANVLTF. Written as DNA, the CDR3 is TGCGCCAGCAGCTTGCAGGGGACGAGCGCTGGGGCCAACGTCCTGACTTTC. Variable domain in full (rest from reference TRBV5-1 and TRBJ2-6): KAGVTQTPRYLIKTRGQQVTLSCSPISGHRSVSWYQQTPGQGLQFLFEYFSETQRNKGNFPGRFSGRQFSNSRSEMNVSTLELGDSALYLCASSLQGTSAGANVLTFGAGSRLTVL.

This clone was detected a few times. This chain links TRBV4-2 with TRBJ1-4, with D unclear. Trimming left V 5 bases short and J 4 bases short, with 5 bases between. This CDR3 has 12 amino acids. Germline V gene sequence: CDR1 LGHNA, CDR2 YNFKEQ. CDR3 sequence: CASSFSNEKLFF. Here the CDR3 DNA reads TGTGCCAGCAGCTTCAGTAATGAAAAACTGTTTTTT.

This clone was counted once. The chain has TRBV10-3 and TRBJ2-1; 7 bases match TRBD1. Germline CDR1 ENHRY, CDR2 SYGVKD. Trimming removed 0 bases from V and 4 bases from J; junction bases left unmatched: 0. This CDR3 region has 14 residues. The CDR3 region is CAISESGQYNEQFF. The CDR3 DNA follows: TGTGCCATCAGTGAGTCGGGACAGTACAATGAGCAGTTCTTC.

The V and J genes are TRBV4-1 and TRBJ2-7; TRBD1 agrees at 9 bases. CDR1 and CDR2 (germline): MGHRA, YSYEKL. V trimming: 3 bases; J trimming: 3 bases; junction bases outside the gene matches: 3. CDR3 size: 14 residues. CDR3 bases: TGCGCCAGCAGCCAGACGGGACAGGGCTACGAGCAGTACTTC. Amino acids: CASSQTGQGYEQYF.

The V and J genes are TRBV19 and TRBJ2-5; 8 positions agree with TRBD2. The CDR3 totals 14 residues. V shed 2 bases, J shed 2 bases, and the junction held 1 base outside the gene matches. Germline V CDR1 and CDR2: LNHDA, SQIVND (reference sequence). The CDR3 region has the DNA TGTGCCAGTAGTATAATAGCGGGGCAAGAGACCCAGTACTTC. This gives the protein CASSIIAGQETQYF.

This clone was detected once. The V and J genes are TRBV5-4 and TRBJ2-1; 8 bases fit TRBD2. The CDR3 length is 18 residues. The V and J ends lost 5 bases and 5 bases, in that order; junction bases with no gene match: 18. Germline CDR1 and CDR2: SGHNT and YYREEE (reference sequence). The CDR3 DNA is TGTGCCAGCAGACTACTCTACGGGGGGGGAGGTACCGACAATGAGCAGTTCTTC. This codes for CASRLLYGGGGTDNEQFF.

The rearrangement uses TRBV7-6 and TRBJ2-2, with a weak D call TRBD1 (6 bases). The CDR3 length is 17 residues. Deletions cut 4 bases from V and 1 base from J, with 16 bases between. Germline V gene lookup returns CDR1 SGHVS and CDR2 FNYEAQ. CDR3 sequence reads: CASSSRLRTVNTGELFF. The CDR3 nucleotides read TGTGCCAGCAGCTCCCGCCTGAGGACAGTGAACACCGGGGAGCTGTTTTTT.

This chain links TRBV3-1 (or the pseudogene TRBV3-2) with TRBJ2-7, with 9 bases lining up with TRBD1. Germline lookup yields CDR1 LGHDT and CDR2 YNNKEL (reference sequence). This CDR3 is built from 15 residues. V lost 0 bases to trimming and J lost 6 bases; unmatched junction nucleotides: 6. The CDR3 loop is CASSQEPQDRGEQYF. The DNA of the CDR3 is TGTGCCAGCAGCCAAGAACCACAGGACAGGGGCGAGCAGTACTTC.

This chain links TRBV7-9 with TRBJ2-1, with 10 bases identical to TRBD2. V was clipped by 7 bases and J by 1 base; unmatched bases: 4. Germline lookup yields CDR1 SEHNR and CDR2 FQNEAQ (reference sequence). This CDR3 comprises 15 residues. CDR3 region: CASKEREGSYNEQFF. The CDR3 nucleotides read TGTGCCAGCAAAGAGCGGGAGGGGTCCTACAATGAGCAGTTCTTC.

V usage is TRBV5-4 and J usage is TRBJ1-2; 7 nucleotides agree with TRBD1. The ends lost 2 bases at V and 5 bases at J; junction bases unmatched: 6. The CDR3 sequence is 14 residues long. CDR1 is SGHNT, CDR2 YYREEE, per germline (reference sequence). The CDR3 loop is CASSLADREYGYTF. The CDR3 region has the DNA TGTGCCAGCAGCTTAGCCGACAGGGAGTATGGCTACACCTTC. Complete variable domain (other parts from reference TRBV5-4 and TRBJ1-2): ETGVTQSPTHLIKTRGQQVTLRCSSQSGHNTVSWYQQALGQGPQFIFQYYREEENGRGNFPPRFSGLQFPNYSSELNVNALELDDSALYLCASSLADREYGYTFGSGTRLTVV.